The clone carrying this T cell receptor (beta chain) was seen only once. cDNA reverse transcribed from extracted RNA served as the sequencing template. TCRdb's table, derived via immunoSEQ multiplex PCR, lists solely in-frame clones and lacks some. The repertoire holds about 94,000 clones, with around 71% as singletons. Sample treatment: oral pan-JAK inhibitor, 5-10 mg twice daily. These data originate in a study of CD8+ T cells in alopecia areata. The V end was cut by 5 bases, the J end by 7 bases, with 8 bases between. This CDR3 is built from 11 residues. Germline V gives CDR1 PRHDT, CDR2 FYEKMQ (reference sequence).

The material was CD8+ T cells sorted from blood, obtained at approximately week 44, from a patient treated with tofacitinib. The rearrangement joins TRBV13 to TRBJ1-2, with a possible D match to TRBD1 (5 bases). The TCR was taken from a human donor with alopecia areata. This CDR3 is CASSTRGGYTF. CDR3 coding DNA: TGTGCCAGCAGCACTAGGGGTGGCTACACCTTC.